The rows below give T cell receptor beta chains drawn from one sample of a study of cytomegalovirus exposure and HLA in healthy donors. TCRdb's copy holds only in-frame clones and misses some; the assay was immunoSEQ multiplex PCR. The sample has around 90,000 clones; around 85% are singletons. Sequencing used PBMCs. The receptors stem from a man aged 40-50 years in good health and CMV-seropositive. Each CDR3 is given with its conserved first and last residue. Each record gives: V gene, CDR3 protein.

TRBV30 | CAWIRGTGVYGYTF
TRBV4-1 | CASSWSSGATDTQYF
TRBV5-1 | CASRPTGTYEQYF
TRBV14 | CASSRPGQGFYEQYF
TRBV6-6 | CASSADRANEQFF
TRBV10-3 | CAISESTGEHGDTQYF
TRBV6-1 | CASSGTGFLYEQYF
TRBV7-9 | CASSLEAGAAYEQYF
TRBV10-1 | CASSESSSGEFF
TRBV6-1 | CASSSTSGILTQYF
TRBV5-1 | CASSLAPDSPLHF
TRBV2 | CATSMRLNSNQPQHF
TRBV7-7 | CASSPGTVALPGELFF
TRBV5-1 | CASSPRGDSGNTIYF
TRBV28 | CASISGTGNSPLHF
TRBV6-5 | CASSEAWVSEQYF
TRBV5-6 | CASSAGLAGNRLSYEQYF
TRBV13 | CASSLESGTSGNTIYF
TRBV10-2 | CATLEENYGYTF
TRBV4-1 | CASSQDPYSPLHF
TRBV5-4 | CASSGRDTLGETQYF
TRBV5-1 | CASKTGQGAYEQYF
TRBV5-6 | CASSLAAGGTHAQPQHF
TRBV6-1 | CASSAREKLFF
TRBV7-3 | CASSLAGGKTGELFF
TRBV5-1 | CASSLAGTQETQYF
TRBV5-4 | CASRPDILNVLTF
TRBV4-1 | CASRRMTSGRVNEQFF
TRBV6-5 | CASSEDRVNTEAFF
TRBV18 | CASSPSSGPSSYEQYF
TRBV30 | CAWSRTSSGANVLTF
TRBV11-3 | CASSTPGQLSEKLFF
TRBV9 | CASSDPQGYEQYF
TRBV16 | CASSPNSIARHF
TRBV6-1 | CASYQGNQPQHF
TRBV6-1 | CAISTIAGGKEQYF
TRBV6-5 | CASSYSLTGQKSYTF
TRBV5-4 | CASSKGQIMGTEAFF
TRBV11-3 | CASSLSRGGDREKLFF
TRBV4-1 | CASSQELTSGSREQYF
TRBV11-2 | CASSRQGNQPQHF
TRBV4-1 | CASSPGTSGGAGKTQYF
TRBV19 | CASSGQGQGGEQYF
TRBV28 | CASTGLGTNEKLFF
TRBV6-5 | CATRDRGFEKLFF
TRBV6-1 | CASSPSGLAANEQFF
TRBV2 | CASTPGSGTYNEQFF
TRBV4-1 | CASSQGPQAYGYTF
TRBV30 | CAWSRLAGATDTQYF
TRBV5-1 | CASSFDWTDTQYF
TRBV2 | CASLGQGAWANYGYTF
TRBV27 | CASSLSPTGPQETQYF
TRBV7-6 | CASSFHSDTQYF